This entry concerns a single T cell receptor beta chain. The target antigen is unknown. The CDR3 consists of 13 residues. Trimming took 0 bases from V and 8 from J, leaving 12 bases between them. Germline V lookup: CDR1 SGDLS, CDR2 YYNGEE. These data belong to a study of T cell responses to AZD1222 COVID-19 vaccine. The study's findings and limits: Donors in the cohort were predominantly white British and more often female, and clonal diversity was possibly underestimated. Vaccine-related CD4 TCRs covered spike, predominating at 160-218 and 743-854. Sampling captured repertoires only after the peak T cell response. Only six individuals given AZD1222 were seropositive at baseline.

The method was immunoSEQ multiplex PCR; TCRdb's version includes in-frame clones alone and lacks a portion of them. The sample records about 93,000 clones, nearly 90% being singletons. The sequenced sample was peripheral blood, obtained on day 0 of MenACWY control vaccination. The chain has TRBV9 and TRBJ2-7, with D perhaps given as TRBD1 or TRBD2 (5 bases each). This clonotype was obtained from an adult in good health. CDR3 bases: TGTGCCAGCAGCGTAGATCCCCCGGGGCAGCAGTACTTC. Its protein product is CASSVDPPGQQYF.